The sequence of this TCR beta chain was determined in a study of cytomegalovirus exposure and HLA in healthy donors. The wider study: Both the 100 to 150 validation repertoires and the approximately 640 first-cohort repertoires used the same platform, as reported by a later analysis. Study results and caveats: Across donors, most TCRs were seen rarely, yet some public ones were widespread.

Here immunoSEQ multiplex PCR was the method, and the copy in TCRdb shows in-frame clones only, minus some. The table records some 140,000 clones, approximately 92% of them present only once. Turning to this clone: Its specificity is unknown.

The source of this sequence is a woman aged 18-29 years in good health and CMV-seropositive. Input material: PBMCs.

As DNA, the CDR3 is TGCGCCAGCAGCTTAACGTCAGGTCCGGCTGAAGCTTTCTTT. As protein: CASSLTSGPAEAFF. The chain uses TRBV5-1 and TRBJ1-1; no definite D call. The CDR3 runs to 14 residues. Trimming took off 2 bases at V and 6 bases at J, with 14 bases between the two ends. Germline loops: CDR1 SGHRS, CDR2 YFSETQ.